These T cell receptor beta chains were read from a single sample in a study of T cells in Graves' hyperthyroidism and ophthalmopathy. TCRdb passed the multiplex PCR reads through MiXCR, listing each CDR3 protein once. The sample records approximately 420,000 distinct CDR3 sequences, approximately 15% being singletons. Material for sequencing was blood. All receptors come from a woman in her late teens or twenties with Graves' hyperthyroidism. Each CDR3 is given with its conserved first and last residue. A D gene is named only where the DNA matches it firmly. Size is omitted from some rows. Given values are once, few, many or a class for expanded clones.

>TRBV6-2/TRBV6-3|TRBJ2-7|NA|many
CASTLRDTSAYEQYF
TGTGCCAGCACTTTACGGGACACAAGTGCCTACGAGCAGTACTTC
>TRBV15|TRBJ2-4|TRBD2|many
CATSKAGSWGDIQYF
TGTGCCACCAGCAAAGCGGGGTCATGGGGGGACATTCAGTACTTC
>TRBV29-1|TRBJ1-2|NA|many
CSVDAQSGKGYTF
TGCAGCGTTGATGCGCAGTCCGGGAAAGGCTACACCTTC
>TRBV2|TRBJ1-5|NA|many
CASSREGGNQPQHF
TGTGCCAGCAGTAGGGAGGGGGGCAATCAGCCCCAGCATTTT
>TRBV28|TRBJ2-1|NA|few
CASLTSRDLHNEQFF
TGTGCCAGCCTCACTTCACGGGACTTGCACAATGAGCAGTTCTTC
>TRBV13|TRBJ2-7|TRBD2|NA
CASSTPLAGGGFSYEQYF
TGTGCCAGCAGCACCCCGCTCGCGGGGGGGGGATTCTCCTACGAGCAGTACTTC
>TRBV10-3|TRBJ1-1|TRBD1|few
CAIRLGTDHTEAFF
TGTGCCATCAGACTGGGGACAGACCACACTGAAGCTTTCTTT
>TRBV4-1|TRBJ1-4|NA|few
CASSQDQGRGDEKLFF
TGCGCCAGCAGCCAAGATCAGGGCAGGGGTGATGAAAAACTGTTTTTT
>TRBV7-2|TRBJ2-5|TRBD2|many
CASSWGGGETQYF
TGTGCCAGCAGCTGGGGGGGGGGAGAGACCCAGTACTTC
>TRBV12-3/TRBV12-4|TRBJ2-1|NA|many
CASSPALLGVGSNEQFF
TGTGCCAGCAGCCCGGCACTTCTAGGAGTGGGTTCCAATGAGCAGTTCTTC
>TRBV6-1|TRBJ1-1|NA|many
CASSQDSINLNTEAFF
TGTGCCAGCAGTCAGGACAGTATCAATCTGAACACTGAAGCTTTCTTT
>TRBV6-1|TRBJ2-7|NA|many
CASRDNLGSSYEQYF
TGTGCCAGCAGAGACAACCTAGGGAGCTCCTACGAGCAGTACTTC
>TRBV5-8|TRBJ2-1|NA|many
CASRAGTPTNEQFF
TGTGCCAGCAGGGCCGGGACACCCACGAATGAGCAGTTCTTC
>TRBV7-2|TRBJ1-2|NA|NA
CASSLARLNYGYTF
TGTGCCAGCAGCTTAGCCAGGTTGAACTATGGCTACACCTTC
>TRBV18|TRBJ2-3|TRBD2|many
CASSPGTSGGSTDTQYF
TGTGCCAGCTCACCAGGGACTAGCGGGGGAAGCACAGATACGCAGTATTTT
>TRBV19|TRBJ1-2|NA|NA
CATFQLTGGRYGYTF
TGTGCCACATTCCAACTAACAGGCGGCCGGTATGGCTACACCTTC
>TRBV3-1|TRBJ1-5|NA|few
CASSPTGFNQPQHF
TGTGCCAGCAGCCCGACAGGATTCAATCAGCCCCAGCATTTT
>TRBV9|TRBJ1-5|TRBD1|NA
CASAGGQGLNQPQHF
TGTGCCAGCGCGGGGGGACAGGGCCTGAATCAGCCCCAGCATTTT
>TRBV18|TRBJ2-1|TRBD1|few
CASSLKTGPNEQFF
TGTGCCAGCTCCCTTAAGACAGGGCCCAATGAGCAGTTCTTC
>TRBV7-3|TRBJ2-7|TRBD1|NA
CASSQSGTAYEQYF
TGTGCCAGCAGCCAGTCCGGGACAGCCTACGAGCAGTACTTC
>TRBV6-2/TRBV6-3|TRBJ2-1|TRBD2|few
CASSYRFQRESKINNEQFF
TGTGCCAGCAGTTACAGATTCCAGCGGGAGTCAAAGATAAACAATGAGCAGTTCTTC
>TRBV2|TRBJ2-1|TRBD1|NA
CASSRGRGTGPYNEQFF
TGTGCCAGCAGTAGGGGCCGAGGGACAGGGCCTTACAATGAGCAGTTCTTC
>TRBV6-1|TRBJ2-7|TRBD1|few
CASRNDRASYEQHF
TGTGCCAGCAGAAATGACAGGGCCTCCTACGAGCAGCACTTC
>TRBV15|TRBJ2-7|NA|few
CATSSSPGDREQYF
TGTGCCACCAGCAGTTCCCCTGGAGATAGGGAGCAGTACTTC
>TRBV19|TRBJ2-2|NA|NA
CASSRDGSFPGELFF
TGTGCCAGTAGTCGGGATGGCAGCTTCCCCGGGGAGCTGTTTTTT
>TRBV30|TRBJ1-6|NA|few
CAWSATDNSPLHF
TGTGCCTGGAGTGCCACGGATAATTCACCCCTCCACTTT
>TRBV4-3|TRBJ2-7|TRBD2|few
CASSQASLAGLSYEQYF
TGCGCCAGCAGCCAAGCATCACTAGCGGGTCTCTCCTACGAGCAGTACTTC
>TRBV7-9|TRBJ2-3|NA|many
CASSLVQVTDTQYF
TGTGCCAGCAGCTTAGTACAGGTCACAGATACGCAGTATTTT
>TRBV10-2|TRBJ1-1|TRBD1|NA
CASSEDRVPDTEAFF
TGCGCCAGCAGTGAGGACAGGGTCCCGGACACTGAAGCTTTCTTT
>TRBV7-9|TRBJ2-1|TRBD2|few
CASSSSGRIYNEQFF
TGTGCCAGCAGCTCTAGCGGGAGAATTTACAATGAGCAGTTCTTC
>TRBV7-9|TRBJ1-1|TRBD1|many
CASSLSGGQGASTEAFF
TGTGCCAGCAGCCTGAGTGGTGGACAGGGGGCAAGCACTGAAGCTTTCTTT
>TRBV7-2|TRBJ2-5|TRBD2|many
CASSEVLAETQYF
TGTGCCAGCAGCGAGGTACTAGCGGAGACCCAGTACTTC
>TRBV3-1|TRBJ2-3|NA|many
CASSPPGSDTQYF
TGTGCCAGCAGCCCCCCAGGGTCCGATACGCAGTATTTT
>TRBV27|TRBJ1-5|NA|many
CASSLRARVDSSSNQPQHF
TGTGCCAGCAGTTTAAGAGCCCGGGTGGACTCTAGTAGCAATCAGCCCCAGCATTTT
>TRBV11-2|TRBJ2-7|NA|many
CASSLSQPAYEQYF
TGTGCCAGCAGCTTATCCCAGCCAGCCTACGAGCAGTACTTC
>TRBV27|TRBJ2-7|NA|NA
CASSTPQGSPYEQYF
TGTGCCAGCAGTACCCCCCAAGGGTCCCCCTACGAGCAGTACTTC
>TRBV7-2|TRBJ2-5|NA|NA
CASSFVLGQETQYF
TGTGCCAGCAGCTTTGTACTAGGCCAAGAGACCCAGTACTTC
>TRBV9|TRBJ1-1|NA|few
CASSVGVTGTEAFF
TGTGCCAGCAGCGTGGGGGTCACGGGGACTGAAGCTTTCTTT
>TRBV20-1|TRBJ1-1|NA|many
CSARDHGGRNTEAFF
TGCAGTGCTAGAGATCATGGGGGTAGGAACACTGAAGCTTTCTTT
>TRBV9|TRBJ2-1|TRBD1|NA
CASSLGDRDNEQFF
TGTGCCAGCAGCCTCGGGGACAGGGACAATGAGCAGTTCTTC
>TRBV29-1|TRBJ2-7|TRBD1|few
CSVERGTVANEQYF
TGCAGCGTTGAAAGAGGGACAGTGGCCAACGAGCAGTACTTC
>TRBV9|TRBJ2-1|NA|NA
CASSKTWRSSCNEQFF
TGTGCCAGCAGCAAAACCTGGAGGAGCTCCTGCAATGAGCAGTTCTTC
>TRBV9|TRBJ1-2|TRBD1|NA
CASSPDGRGAGGYTF
TGTGCCAGCAGCCCAGACGGCAGGGGGGCGGGCGGCTACACCTTC
>TRBV5-1|TRBJ2-7|NA|many
CASSLESPSAAYEQYF
TGCGCCAGCAGCTTGGAATCCCCTAGCGCGGCTTACGAGCAGTACTTC
>TRBV28|TRBJ2-1|NA|many
CASRPHTRGEQFF
TGTGCCAGCAGGCCTCATACTAGGGGCGAGCAGTTCTTC
>TRBV28|TRBJ2-7|TRBD1|many
CASSLSGTGAEQYF
TGTGCCAGCAGTTTATCAGGGACAGGGGCCGAGCAGTACTTC
>TRBV28|TRBJ2-3|NA|few
CASSGSVPDAQYF
TGTGCCAGCAGTGGGTCCGTACCAGATGCGCAGTATTTT
>TRBV6-1|TRBJ1-6|NA|few
CASTGRGLHNSPLHF
TGTGCCAGCACCGGAAGGGGCCTACATAATTCACCCCTCCACTTT
>TRBV28|TRBJ2-3|TRBD2|many
CASSTSGGHTDTQYF
TGTGCCAGCAGTACTAGCGGGGGGCACACAGATACGCAGTATTTT
>TRBV7-9|TRBJ2-7|TRBD2|NA
CASSPGLAGGPYEQYF
TGTGCCAGCAGCCCCGGACTAGCGGGAGGACCCTACGAGCAGTACTTC
>TRBV7-2|TRBJ1-1|NA|many
CASREGMNTEAFF
TGTGCCAGCCGGGAAGGGATGAACACTGAAGCTTTCTTT
>TRBV29-1|TRBJ2-4|NA|few
CSVERGVGEALGKNIRYF
TGCAGCGTTGAAAGAGGCGTCGGTGAGGCGTTAGGCAAAAACATTCGGTACTTC
>TRBV4-1|TRBJ1-6|TRBD1|once
CASSPLPTGGDSPLHF
TGCGCCAGCAGCCCCTTACCAACAGGGGGAGATTCACCCCTCCACTTT
>TRBV19|TRBJ1-2|TRBD1|few
CASSLTQPIRTGHGYTF
TGTGCCAGTAGTCTAACACAACCGATAAGGACAGGGCATGGCTACACCTTC
>TRBV6-5|TRBJ2-7|NA|few
CASSYIPRSYEQYF
TGTGCCAGCAGTTACATACCGAGATCCTACGAGCAGTACTTC
>TRBV5-1|TRBJ1-1|NA|many
CASSLEALGANTEAFF
TGCGCCAGCAGCTTGGAGGCGCTGGGGGCAAATACTGAAGCTTTCTTT
>TRBV28|TRBJ2-2|TRBD1|NA
CASSLSPGQGADGELFF
TGTGCCAGCAGTTTATCCCCGGGACAGGGGGCTGACGGGGAGCTGTTTTTT
>TRBV20-1|TRBJ2-7|TRBD2|many
CSARVDLAGAYEQYF
TGCAGTGCTAGAGTAGACCTAGCGGGAGCCTACGAGCAGTACTTC
>TRBV7-3|TRBJ2-5|NA|few
CASSLNGGPRGTQYF
TGTGCCAGCAGCTTAAACGGGGGGCCGCGGGGGACCCAGTACTTC